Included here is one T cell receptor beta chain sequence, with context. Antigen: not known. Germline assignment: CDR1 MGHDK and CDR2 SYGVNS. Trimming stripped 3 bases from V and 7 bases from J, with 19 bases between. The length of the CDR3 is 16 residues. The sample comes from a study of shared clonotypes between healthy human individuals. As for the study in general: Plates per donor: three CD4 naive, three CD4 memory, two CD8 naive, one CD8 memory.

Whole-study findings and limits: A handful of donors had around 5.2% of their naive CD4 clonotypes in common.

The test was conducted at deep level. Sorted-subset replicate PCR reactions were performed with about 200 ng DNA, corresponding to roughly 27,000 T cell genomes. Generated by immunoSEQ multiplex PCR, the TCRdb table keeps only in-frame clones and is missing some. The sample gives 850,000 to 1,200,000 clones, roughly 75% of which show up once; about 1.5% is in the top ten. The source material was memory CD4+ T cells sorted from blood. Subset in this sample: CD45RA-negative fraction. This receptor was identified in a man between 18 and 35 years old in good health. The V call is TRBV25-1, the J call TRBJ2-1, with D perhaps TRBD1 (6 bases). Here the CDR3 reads CASSDQGLRHRNEQFF. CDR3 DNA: TGTGCCAGCAGTGACCAGGGGTTAAGGCACAGGAATGAGCAGTTCTTC.